This T cell receptor (beta chain) was sequenced for a study of beta chain features in type 1 diabetes (dated by TCRdb to the late 2010s). For context, the study as a whole: Patients and healthy donors did not differ in mean age, gender distribution, total cell number or subset yield. A total of roughly 100 million sorted cells were examined across all samples, and RNA yield correlated strongly with the number of cells per subset. The study compared the TCRB repertoires of sorted circulating CD4+ T cell subsets in recently diagnosed type 1 diabetes patients with those in matched healthy donors. Whereas all 28 donors provided naive and central memory subsets, regulatory and stem cell-like memory subsets were isolated from just 8 patients and roughly 8 healthy donors. The research as a whole found: The naive, central memory and regulatory TCRB repertoires appeared to resemble one another more closely among patients than among healthy donors. A moderate but significant shortening of TCRB CDR3 length was observed in type 1 diabetes patients in all four CD4+ subsets. Fewer insertions and more nucleotide deletions at VDJ recombination sites were observed in patients with type 1 diabetes, implying thymic rearrangement abnormalities. Because the HLA sub-analyses included only small numbers of individuals, any influence of HLA type on TCRB rearrangement was left unresolved. Sequencing cDNA rather than genomic DNA could over-represent highly expressing activated cells, although activation and CD3 levels did not differ between groups. PCR may preferentially amplify shorter templates, but because patient and control samples were amplified and corrected together, any resulting skew would affect both groups equally.

The CDR3 numbers 15 residues from cysteine through phenylalanine. This entry keeps only the CDR3 DNA: 45 bases, framed from base 1. V and J are trimmed by 4 bases and 7 bases, and the gene matches miss 12 bases of the junction. From the germline V gene, CDR1 is KGHSH and CDR2 is LQKENI. Each donor gave one peripheral blood draw, averaging approximately 0.12 L, which was collected into heparinised tubes. A BD FACSAria II was used to sort naive, central memory, regulatory and stem cell-like memory CD4+ T cells with a panel that included CD45RO, CCR7, CD25, CD127, CD95 and CD27. Purity was above 95% for every sorted population. PBMCs were separated immediately by Lymphoprep density gradient centrifugation and were stained directly, without being cultured. Samples were stained and sorted in pairs, with one healthy donor and one patient per experiment, so that batch effects were minimized. About this clone itself: No cognate antigen has been identified for it. No base quality information exists; no much larger clone differs at one position.

The High Capacity cDNA Reverse Transcription Kit was used to reverse transcribe all of the isolated RNA, meaning that expressed TCRB transcripts were what got sequenced. Deep immunoSEQ sequencing was applied to naive, central memory and regulatory T cell samples, giving an average of roughly 3.6 million total reads per sample. After sorted cells were lysed in RLT buffer, RNA was extracted with DNase-treated RNeasy Micro or Mini kits, with the choice depending on cell number. Each cell subset was processed separately to prevent cross-contamination, with patient and healthy donor samples processed together. TCRB sequences were amplified from cDNA with the immunoSEQ multiplex PCR, producing 87-bp fragments spanning the CDR3 region. Sequencing of the amplicons was performed on the Illumina HiSeq platform. In the paper's pipeline: PCR bias was computationally corrected using synthetic template baselines, reads within Hamming distance 2 were collapsed, and singletons that could not be merged were discarded. By aligning reads against IMGT, V, D and J genes, CDR3 length, and insertions or deletions at six rearrangement sites were assigned. Within each subset, clonotype counts were normalized to sorted cell number, after which true diversity and Gini coefficients were computed with the tcR R package. The overlap coefficient, calculated on TCRB nucleotide sequences, was used to quantify repertoire sharing. As a proxy for the pre-selection repertoire, out-of-frame TCRB sequences from naive cells were analyzed. TCRdb provides this immuneACCESS table in a form limited to in-frame rearrangements. Some clones are lacking; in checked studies, under half of them reflect an unresolved V gene, and why the rest are absent is not known. V and J calls and clone size are given by that table; D and trimming were obtained from the DNA. The sample table records under 300,000 clones; more than 11% of these occur just once. 0.019% of the sample comes from the top ten.

This TCR derives from a man aged 25-45 years with type 1 diabetes. The V and J segments used are TRBV18 and TRBJ2-7, and 8 junctional nucleotides match TRBD1. The sequenced sample consisted of naive CD4+ T cells from blood. This specimen's cell subset or site label, per the study, means: true naive CD4+ T cells. The DNA reads as follows: TGTGCCAGCTCACGAGCCTATCAGGGGGCAGAGGAGCAGTACTTC. It specifies CASSRAYQGAEEQYF.